This record covers a single T cell receptor (beta chain). The data belong to a study of T cell responses to AZD1222 COVID-19 vaccine. Study details: Pooled in the analysis were second doses at about 4 or about 12 weeks.

This CDR3 comprises 16 residues. V lost 1 base and J 1 base, leaving 13 bases between the germline ends. Germline CDR1 and CDR2: LGHNA and YSLEER. Produced via immunoSEQ multiplex PCR; TCRdb's table is partial and in-frame only. The sample carries about 120,000 clones, about nine tenths recorded once. V is TRBV4-3 and J is TRBJ1-1; a weak D match, TRBD1 (6 bases). This sample comprised peripheral blood, obtained on day 0 of AZD1222 vaccination. The receptor was isolated from an adult in good health. This CDR3 is CASSQVWGQKNTEAFF. The CDR3 DNA sequence: TGCGCCAGCAGCCAAGTGTGGGGACAAAAGAACACTGAAGCTTTCTTT.